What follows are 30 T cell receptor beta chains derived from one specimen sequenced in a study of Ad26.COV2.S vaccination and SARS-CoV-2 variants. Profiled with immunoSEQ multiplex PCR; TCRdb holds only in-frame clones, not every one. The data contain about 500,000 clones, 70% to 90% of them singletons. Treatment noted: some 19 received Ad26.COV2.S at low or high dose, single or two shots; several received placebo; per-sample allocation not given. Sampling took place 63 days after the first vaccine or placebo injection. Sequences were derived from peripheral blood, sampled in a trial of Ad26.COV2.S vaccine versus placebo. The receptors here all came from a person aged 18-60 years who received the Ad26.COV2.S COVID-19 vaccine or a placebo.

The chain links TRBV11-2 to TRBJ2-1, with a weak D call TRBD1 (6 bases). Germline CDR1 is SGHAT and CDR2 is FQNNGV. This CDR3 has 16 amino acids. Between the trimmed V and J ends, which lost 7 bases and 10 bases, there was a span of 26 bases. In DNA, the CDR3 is TGTGCCAGCACCTTCGTCCCCAGGGGCACAATGTACGAGCAGTTCTTC. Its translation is CASTFVPRGTMYEQFF.

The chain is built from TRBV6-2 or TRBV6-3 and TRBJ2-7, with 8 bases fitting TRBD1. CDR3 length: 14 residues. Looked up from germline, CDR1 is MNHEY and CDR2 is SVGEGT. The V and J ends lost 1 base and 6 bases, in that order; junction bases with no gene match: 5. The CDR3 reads CASSYFGRGREQYF. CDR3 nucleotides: TGTGCCAGCAGTTACTTTGGCAGGGGGCGCGAGCAGTACTTC.

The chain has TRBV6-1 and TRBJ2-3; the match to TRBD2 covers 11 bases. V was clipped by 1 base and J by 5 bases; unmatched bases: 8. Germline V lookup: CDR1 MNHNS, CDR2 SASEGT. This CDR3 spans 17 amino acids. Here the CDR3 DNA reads TGTGCCAGCAGTGAAGACGTAGCGGGGGGGCGTAAAGATACGCAGTATTTT. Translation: CASSEDVAGGRKDTQYF.

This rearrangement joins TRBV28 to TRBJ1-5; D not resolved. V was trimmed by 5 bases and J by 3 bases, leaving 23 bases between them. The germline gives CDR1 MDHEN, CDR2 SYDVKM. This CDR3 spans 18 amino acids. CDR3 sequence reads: CASSPENPTLPNNQPQHF. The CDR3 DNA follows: TGTGCCAGCAGTCCCGAAAACCCGACGCTTCCAAACAATCAGCCCCAGCATTTT.

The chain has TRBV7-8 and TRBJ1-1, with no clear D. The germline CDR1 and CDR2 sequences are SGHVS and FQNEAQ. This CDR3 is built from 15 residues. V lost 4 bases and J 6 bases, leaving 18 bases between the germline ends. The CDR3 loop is CASSSPAGGNSEAFF. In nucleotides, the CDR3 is TGTGCCAGCAGCTCCCCCGCCGGCGGAAATTCTGAAGCTTTCTTT.

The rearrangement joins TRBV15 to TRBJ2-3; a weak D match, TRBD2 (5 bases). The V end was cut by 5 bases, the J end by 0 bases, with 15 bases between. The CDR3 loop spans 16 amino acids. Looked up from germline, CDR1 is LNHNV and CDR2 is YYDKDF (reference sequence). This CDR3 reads CATSVDSAVSTDTQYF. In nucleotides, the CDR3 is TGTGCCACCAGCGTTGATTCAGCGGTTAGCACAGATACGCAGTATTTT.

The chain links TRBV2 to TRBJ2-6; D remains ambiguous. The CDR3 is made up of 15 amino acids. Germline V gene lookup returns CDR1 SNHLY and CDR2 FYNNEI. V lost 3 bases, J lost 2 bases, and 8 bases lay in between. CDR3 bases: TGTGCCAGCAGTGATAGTAGTACTGGGGCCAACGTCCTGACTTTC. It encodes CASSDSSTGANVLTF.

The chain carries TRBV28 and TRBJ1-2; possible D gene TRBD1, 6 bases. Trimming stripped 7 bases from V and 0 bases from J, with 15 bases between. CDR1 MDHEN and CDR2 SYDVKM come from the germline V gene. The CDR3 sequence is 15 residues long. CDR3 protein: CASTPVRTANYGYTF. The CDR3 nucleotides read TGTGCCAGCACTCCTGTTCGGACAGCTAACTATGGCTACACCTTC.

This CDR3 reads CASSLAWEQSSYNSPLHF. The CDR3, as DNA: TGCGCCAGCAGCTTGGCATGGGAACAGAGCTCCTATAATTCACCCCTCCACTTT. J is TRBJ1-6 and V is TRBV5-1; D is uncertain. V was pared by 0 bases and J by 0 bases, with 13 bases between. CDR1 and CDR2 (germline): SGHRS, YFSETQ. There are 18 residues in the CDR3.

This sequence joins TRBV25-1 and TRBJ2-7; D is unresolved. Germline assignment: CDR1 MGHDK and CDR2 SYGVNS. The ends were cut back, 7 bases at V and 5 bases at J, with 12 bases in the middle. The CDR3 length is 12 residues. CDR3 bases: TGTGCCAGCAACCAACTTGGGGACGAGCAGTACTTC. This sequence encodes CASNQLGDEQYF.

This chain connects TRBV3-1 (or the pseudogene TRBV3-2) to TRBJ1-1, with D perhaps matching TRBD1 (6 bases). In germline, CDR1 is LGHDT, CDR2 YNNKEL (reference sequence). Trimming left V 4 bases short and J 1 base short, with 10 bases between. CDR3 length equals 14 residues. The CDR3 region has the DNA TGTGCCAGCAGCCCCCACAGGGAGAACACTGAAGCTTTCTTT. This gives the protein CASSPHRENTEAFF.

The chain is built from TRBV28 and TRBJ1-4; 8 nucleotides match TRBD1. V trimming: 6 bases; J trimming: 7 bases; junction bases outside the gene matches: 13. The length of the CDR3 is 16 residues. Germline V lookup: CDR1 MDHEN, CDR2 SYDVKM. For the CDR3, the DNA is TGTGCCAGCAGCTCAGGGGGCGCTTTATTCGGTGAAAAACTGTTTTTT. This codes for CASSSGGALFGEKLFF.

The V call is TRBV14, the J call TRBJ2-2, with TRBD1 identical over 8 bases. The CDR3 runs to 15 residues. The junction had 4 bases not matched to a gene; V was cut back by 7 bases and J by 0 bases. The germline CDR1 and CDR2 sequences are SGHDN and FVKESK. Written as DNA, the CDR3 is TGTGCCAGCAAAAGGGACAGGACGAACACCGGGGAGCTGTTTTTT. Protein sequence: CASKRDRTNTGELFF.

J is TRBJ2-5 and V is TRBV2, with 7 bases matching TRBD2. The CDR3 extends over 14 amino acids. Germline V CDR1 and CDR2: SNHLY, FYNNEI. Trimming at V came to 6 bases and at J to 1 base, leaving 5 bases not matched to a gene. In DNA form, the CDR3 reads TGTGCCAGCAGAGCTGGACTAGGCCAAGAGACCCAGTACTTC. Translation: CASRAGLGQETQYF.

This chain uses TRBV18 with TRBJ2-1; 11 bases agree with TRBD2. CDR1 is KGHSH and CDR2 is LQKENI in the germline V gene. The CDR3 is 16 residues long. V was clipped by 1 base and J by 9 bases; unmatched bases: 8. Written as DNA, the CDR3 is TGTGCCAGCTCACCACGTCAACTAGCGGGAGTAGTTGAGCAGTTCTTC. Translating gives CASSPRQLAGVVEQFF. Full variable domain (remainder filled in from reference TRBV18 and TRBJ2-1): NAGVMQNPRHLVRRRGQEARLRCSPMKGHSHVYWYRQLPEEGLKFMVYLQKENIIDESGMPKERFSAEFPKEGPSILRIQQVVRGDSAAYFCASSPRQLAGVVEQFFGPGTRLTVL.

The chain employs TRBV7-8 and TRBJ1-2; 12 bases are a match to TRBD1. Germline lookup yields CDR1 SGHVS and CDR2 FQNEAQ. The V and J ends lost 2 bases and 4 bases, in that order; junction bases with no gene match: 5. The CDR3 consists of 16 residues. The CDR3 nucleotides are TGTGCCAGCAGCTTATTAGGGACAGGGGGCGGCTATGGCTACACCTTC. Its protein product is CASSLLGTGGGYGYTF.

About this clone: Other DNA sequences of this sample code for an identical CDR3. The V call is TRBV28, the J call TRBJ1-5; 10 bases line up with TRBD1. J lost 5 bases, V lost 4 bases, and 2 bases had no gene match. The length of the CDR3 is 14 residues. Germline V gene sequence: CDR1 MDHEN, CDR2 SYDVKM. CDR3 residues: CASSSGQGDQPQHF. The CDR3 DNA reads TGTGCCAGCAGTTCCGGACAGGGGGATCAGCCCCAGCATTTT.

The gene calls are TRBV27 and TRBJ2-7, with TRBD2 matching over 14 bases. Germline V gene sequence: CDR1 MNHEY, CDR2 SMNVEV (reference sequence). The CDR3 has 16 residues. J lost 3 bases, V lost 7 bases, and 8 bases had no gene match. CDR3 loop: CASIPYGTSGSYEQYF. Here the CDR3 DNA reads TGTGCCAGCATACCTTACGGGACTAGCGGGAGCTACGAGCAGTACTTC.

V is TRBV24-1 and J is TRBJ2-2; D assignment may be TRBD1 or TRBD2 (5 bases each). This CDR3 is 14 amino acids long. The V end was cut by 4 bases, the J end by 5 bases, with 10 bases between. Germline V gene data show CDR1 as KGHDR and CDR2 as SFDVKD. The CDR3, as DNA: TGTGCCACCAGTGACCCTGGGACGACCGGGGAGCTGTTTTTT. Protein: CATSDPGTTGELFF.

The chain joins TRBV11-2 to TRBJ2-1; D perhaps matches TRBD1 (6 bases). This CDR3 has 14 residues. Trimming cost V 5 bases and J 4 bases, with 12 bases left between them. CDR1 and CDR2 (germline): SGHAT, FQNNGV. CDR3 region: CASSPPDRYNEQFF. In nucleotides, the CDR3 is TGTGCCAGCAGCCCCCCAGACAGGTACAATGAGCAGTTCTTC.

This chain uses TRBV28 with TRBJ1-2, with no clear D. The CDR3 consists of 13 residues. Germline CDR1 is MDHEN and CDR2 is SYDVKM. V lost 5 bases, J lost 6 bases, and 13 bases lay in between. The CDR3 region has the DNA TGTGCCAGCAGTGGGAACCCCTCAGATGGCTACACCTTC. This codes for CASSGNPSDGYTF.

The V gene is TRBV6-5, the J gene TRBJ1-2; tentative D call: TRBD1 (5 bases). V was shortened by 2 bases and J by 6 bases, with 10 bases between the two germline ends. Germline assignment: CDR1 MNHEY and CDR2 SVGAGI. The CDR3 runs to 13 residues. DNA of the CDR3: TGTGCCAGCAGTTACGCGGACAAACATGGCTACACCTTC. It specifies CASSYADKHGYTF.

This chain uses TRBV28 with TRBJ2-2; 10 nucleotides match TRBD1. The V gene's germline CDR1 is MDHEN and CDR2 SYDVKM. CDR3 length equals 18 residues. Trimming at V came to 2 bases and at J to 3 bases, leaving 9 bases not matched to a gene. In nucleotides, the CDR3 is TGTGCCAGCAGTTTAAGGGGACCGGGACAGGGGTACACCGGGGAGCTGTTTTTT. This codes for CASSLRGPGQGYTGELFF. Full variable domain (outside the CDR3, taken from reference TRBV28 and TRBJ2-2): DVKVTQSSRYLVKRTGEKVFLECVQDMDHENMFWYRQDPGLGLRLIYFSYDVKMKEKGDIPEGYSVSREKKERFSLILESASTNQTSMYLCASSLRGPGQGYTGELFFGEGSRLTVL.

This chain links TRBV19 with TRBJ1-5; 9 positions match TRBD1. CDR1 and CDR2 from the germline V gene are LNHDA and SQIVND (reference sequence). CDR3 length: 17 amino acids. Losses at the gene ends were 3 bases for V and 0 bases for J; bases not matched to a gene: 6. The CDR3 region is CASSMGQGDYSNQPQHF. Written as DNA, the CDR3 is TGTGCCAGTAGTATGGGACAGGGAGACTATAGCAATCAGCCCCAGCATTTT.

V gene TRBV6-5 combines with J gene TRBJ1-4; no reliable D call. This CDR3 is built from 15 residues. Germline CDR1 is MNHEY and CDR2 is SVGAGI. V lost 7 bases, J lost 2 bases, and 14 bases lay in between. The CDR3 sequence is CASTSRPVTNEKLFF. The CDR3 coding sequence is TGTGCCAGCACCTCACGCCCGGTGACTAATGAAAAACTGTTTTTT.

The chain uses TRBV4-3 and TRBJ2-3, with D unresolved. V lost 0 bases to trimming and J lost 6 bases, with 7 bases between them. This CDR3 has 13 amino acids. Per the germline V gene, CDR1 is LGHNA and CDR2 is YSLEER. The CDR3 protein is CASSQDSPDTQYF. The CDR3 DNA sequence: TGCGCCAGCAGCCAAGATAGCCCGGATACGCAGTATTTT.

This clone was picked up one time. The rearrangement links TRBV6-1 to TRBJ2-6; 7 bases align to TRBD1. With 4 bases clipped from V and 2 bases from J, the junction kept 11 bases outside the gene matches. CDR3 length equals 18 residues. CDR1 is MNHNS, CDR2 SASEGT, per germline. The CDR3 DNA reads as TGTGCCAGCAGTGGCCTGACAGGGAAGTCCCCTGGGGCCAACGTCCTGACTTTC. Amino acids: CASSGLTGKSPGANVLTF.

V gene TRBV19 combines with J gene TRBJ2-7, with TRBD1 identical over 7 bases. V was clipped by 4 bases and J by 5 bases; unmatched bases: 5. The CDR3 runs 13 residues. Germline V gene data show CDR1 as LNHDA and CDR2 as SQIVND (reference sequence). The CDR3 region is CASSRQGSDEQYF. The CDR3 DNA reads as TGTGCCAGTAGTAGACAGGGTTCCGACGAGCAGTACTTC.

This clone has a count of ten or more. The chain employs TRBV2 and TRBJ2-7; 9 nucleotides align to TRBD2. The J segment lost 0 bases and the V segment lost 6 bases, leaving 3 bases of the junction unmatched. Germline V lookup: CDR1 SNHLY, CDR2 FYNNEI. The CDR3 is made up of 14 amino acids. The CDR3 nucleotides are TGTGCCAGCAGGCGACTAGCGGCCTCCTACGAGCAGTACTTC. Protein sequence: CASRRLAASYEQYF. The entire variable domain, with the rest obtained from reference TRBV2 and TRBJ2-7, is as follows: EPEVTQTPSHQVTQMGQEVILRCVPISNHLYFYWYRQILGQKVEFLVSFYNNEISEKSEIFDDQFSVERPDGSNFTLKIRSTKLEDSAMYFCASRRLAASYEQYFGPGTRLTVT.

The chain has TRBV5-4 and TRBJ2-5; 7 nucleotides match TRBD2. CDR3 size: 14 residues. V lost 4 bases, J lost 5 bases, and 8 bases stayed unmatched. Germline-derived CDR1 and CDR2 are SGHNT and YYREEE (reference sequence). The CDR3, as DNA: TGTGCCAGCAGCCAGCGGGACGGTGCGGAGACCCAGTACTTC. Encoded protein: CASSQRDGAETQYF.